The entry below describes one TCR beta chain. The entry originates in a study of blood T cell repertoires in COVID-19. V was pared by 3 bases and J by 2 bases, with 8 bases between. This CDR3 is built from 12 residues. The germline V gene encodes CDR1 SQVTM and CDR2 ANQGSEA. Authors' analysis steps: Amplified reference gene primers provided the basis for estimating nucleated cell counts. Using immunoSEQ multiplex PCR, the repertoire was profiled, and TCRdb retains in-frame clones only, with some absent. V and J calls and clone size are as listed in that table; D and trimming were resolved from the DNA. This table holds 23,000 or so clones, approximately 91% found once.

The chain carries TRBV29-1 and TRBJ2-7; D may be TRBD1 (5 bases). Sequencing was carried out using peripheral blood. The clonotype comes from a woman between 70 and 85 years old with active COVID-19. The CDR3 spells CSVEDTTYEQYF. In nucleotides, the CDR3 is TGCAGCGTTGAGGACACTACCTACGAGCAGTACTTC.